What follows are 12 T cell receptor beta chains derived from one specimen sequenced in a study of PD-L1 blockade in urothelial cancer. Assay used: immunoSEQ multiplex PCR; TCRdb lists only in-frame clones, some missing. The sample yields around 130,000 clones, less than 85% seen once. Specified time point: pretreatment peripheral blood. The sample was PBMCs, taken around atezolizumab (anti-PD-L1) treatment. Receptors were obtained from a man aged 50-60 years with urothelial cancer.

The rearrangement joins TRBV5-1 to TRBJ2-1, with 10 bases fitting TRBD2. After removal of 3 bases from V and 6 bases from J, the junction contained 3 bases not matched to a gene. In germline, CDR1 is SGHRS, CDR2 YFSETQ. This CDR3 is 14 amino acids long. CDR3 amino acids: CASSYLAGVNEQFF. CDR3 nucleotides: TGCGCCAGCAGCTACCTAGCGGGAGTCAATGAGCAGTTCTTC.

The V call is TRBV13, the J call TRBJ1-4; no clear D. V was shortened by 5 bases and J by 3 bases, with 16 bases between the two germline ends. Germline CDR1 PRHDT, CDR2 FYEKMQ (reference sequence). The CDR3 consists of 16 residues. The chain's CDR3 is CASSQSGRGSNEKLFF. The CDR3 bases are TGTGCCAGCAGCCAAAGCGGGCGGGGTTCTAATGAAAAACTGTTTTTT.

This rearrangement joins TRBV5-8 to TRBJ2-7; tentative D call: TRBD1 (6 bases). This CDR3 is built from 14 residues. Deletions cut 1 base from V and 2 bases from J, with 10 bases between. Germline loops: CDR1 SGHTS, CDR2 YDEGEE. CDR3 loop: CASSLSGTPYEQYF. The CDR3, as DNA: TGTGCCAGCAGCTTGTCCGGGACACCCTACGAGCAGTACTTC.

CDR3 sequence reads: CASSPGGTVYEQYF. CDR3 sequence (DNA): TGTGCCAGCTCACCGGGTGGGACAGTGTACGAGCAGTACTTC. The chain recombines TRBV18 with TRBJ2-7; 7 bases map to TRBD1. Trimming cost V 3 bases and J 4 bases; bases outside gene matches: 6. The germline V gene has CDR1 KGHSH and CDR2 LQKENI. There are 14 residues in the CDR3.

For the CDR3, the DNA is TGTGCCAGCAGCTTGGGGGACAGGGGGAACACTGAAGCTTTCTTT. It encodes CASSLGDRGNTEAFF. The genes are TRBV5-5 and TRBJ1-1; the match to TRBD1 covers 10 bases. Per germline, CDR1 SGHKS and CDR2 YYEKEE (reference sequence). V shed 0 bases, J shed 1 base, and the junction held 0 bases outside the gene matches. The CDR3 is 15 residues long.

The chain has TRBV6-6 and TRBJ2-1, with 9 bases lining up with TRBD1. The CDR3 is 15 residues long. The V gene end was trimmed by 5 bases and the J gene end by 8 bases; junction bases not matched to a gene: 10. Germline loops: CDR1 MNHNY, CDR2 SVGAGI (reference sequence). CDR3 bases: TGTGCCAGCAGTAAACCCGGGACAGGGCTGGATGAGCAGTTCTTC. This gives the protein CASSKPGTGLDEQFF.

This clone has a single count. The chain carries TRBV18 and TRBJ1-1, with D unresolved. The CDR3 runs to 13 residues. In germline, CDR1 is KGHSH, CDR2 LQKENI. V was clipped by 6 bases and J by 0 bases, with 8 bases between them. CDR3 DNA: TGTGCCAGCTCTGAGGATATGAACACTGAAGCTTTCTTT. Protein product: CASSEDMNTEAFF.

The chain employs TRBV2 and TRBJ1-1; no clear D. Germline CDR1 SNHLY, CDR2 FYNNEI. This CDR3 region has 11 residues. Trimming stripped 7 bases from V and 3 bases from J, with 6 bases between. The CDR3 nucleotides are TGTGCCAGCAAGGCGGACACTGAAGCTTTCTTT. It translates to CASKADTEAFF. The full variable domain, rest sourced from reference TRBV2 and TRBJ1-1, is EPEVTQTPSHQVTQMGQEVILRCVPISNHLYFYWYRQILGQKVEFLVSFYNNEISEKSEIFDDQFSVERPDGSNFTLKIRSTKLEDSAMYFCASKADTEAFFGQGTRLTVV.

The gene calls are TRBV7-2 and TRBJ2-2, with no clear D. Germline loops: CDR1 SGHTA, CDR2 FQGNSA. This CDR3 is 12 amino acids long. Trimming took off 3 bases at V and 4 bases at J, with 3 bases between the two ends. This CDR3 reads CASSLSTGELFF. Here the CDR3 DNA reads TGTGCCAGCAGCTTGAGCACCGGGGAGCTGTTTTTT.

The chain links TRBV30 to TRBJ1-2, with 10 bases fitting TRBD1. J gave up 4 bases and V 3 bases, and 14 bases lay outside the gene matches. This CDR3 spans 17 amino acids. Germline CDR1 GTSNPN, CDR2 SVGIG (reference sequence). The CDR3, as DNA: TGTGCCTGGAGCGACTCCCGGGACAGGGGATACTCCTATGGCTACACCTTC. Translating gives CAWSDSRDRGYSYGYTF.

The CDR3 region is CASSRTDGGNTIYF. CDR3 coding DNA: TGTGCCAGCAGTAGGACAGATGGTGGAAACACCATATATTTT. The rearrangement joins TRBV2 to TRBJ1-3; D perhaps matches TRBD1 (6 bases). Per the germline V gene, CDR1 is SNHLY and CDR2 is FYNNEI. The CDR3 is made up of 14 amino acids. V lost 5 bases and J lost 3, with 11 bases in between. Complete variable domain (other parts from reference TRBV2 and TRBJ1-3): EPEVTQTPSHQVTQMGQEVILRCVPISNHLYFYWYRQILGQKVEFLVSFYNNEISEKSEIFDDQFSVERPDGSNFTLKIRSTKLEDSAMYFCASSRTDGGNTIYFGEGSWLTVV.

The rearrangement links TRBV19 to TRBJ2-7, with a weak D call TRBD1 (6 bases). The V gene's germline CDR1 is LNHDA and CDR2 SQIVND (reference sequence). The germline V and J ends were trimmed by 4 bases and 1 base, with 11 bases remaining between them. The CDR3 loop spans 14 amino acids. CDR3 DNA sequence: TGTGCCAGTAGTACCGGGACACCTTCCTACGAGCAGTACTTC. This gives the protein CASSTGTPSYEQYF.